A single sample gave rise to the 3 T cell receptor beta chains below, sequenced in a study of Graves' ophthalmopathy and Graves' hyperthyroidism. The TCR beta CDR3 regions underwent amplification from RNA transcripts. HTBI-primed first-round RT-PCR preceded second-round multiplex PCR. Each CDR3 protein is one row after TCRdb ran MiXCR on the multiplex PCR reads. This sample yields around 520,000 distinct CDR3 sequences, of which approximately 35% are seen a single time; 4% to 5% belongs to the top ten. The sample consisted of peripheral blood or thyroid tissue (not recorded which). These receptors all stem from an adult man with Graves' hyperthyroidism.

This clonotype was seen repeatedly, ten times or more. V and J are TRBV7-9 and TRBJ2-5; TRBD2 agrees at 10 bases. Germline CDR1 is SEHNR and CDR2 is FQNEAQ (reference sequence). There are 17 residues in the CDR3. V dropped 2 bases and J dropped 3; count of bases not matched to a gene: 9. The CDR3 loop reads CASSLSLAGVRKETQYF. CDR3 bases: TGTGCCAGCAGCTTAAGCCTAGCGGGGGTCCGGAAAGAGACCCAGTACTTC.

This clonotype has at least ten counts. The V call is TRBV6-6, the J call TRBJ2-7, with 10 bases that match TRBD1. The germline CDR1 and CDR2 sequences are MNHNY and SVGAGI (reference sequence). The junction had 8 bases not matched to a gene; V was cut back by 6 bases and J by 3 bases. CDR3 length: 15 amino acids. CDR3 in DNA: TGTGCCAGCAGCCCGGGACAGGGGATCAGCTACGAGCAGTACTTC. This gives the protein CASSPGQGISYEQYF.

Ten or more counts support this clonotype. The V and J genes are TRBV20-1 and TRBJ1-5, with 9 nucleotides matching TRBD1. V shed 6 bases, J shed 6 bases, and the junction held 6 bases outside the gene matches. Germline CDR1 DFQATT, CDR2 SNEGSKA (reference sequence). The CDR3 contains 13 residues. CDR3 coding DNA: TGCAGTGCCCAGGACAGGGGTGCTCAGCCCCAGCATTTT. This translates into CSAQDRGAQPQHF.